What follows are 24 T cell receptor beta chains derived from one specimen sequenced in a study of T cells in Graves' hyperthyroidism and ophthalmopathy. Amplification targeted TCR beta CDR3 regions from RNA transcripts. The TCR CDR3 first-round RT-PCR relied on the HTBI primer set. TCRdb processed the multiplex PCR reads anew with MiXCR; each CDR3 protein has one entry. Of fewer than 750,000 distinct CDR3 sequences listed, under 15% are singletons. Material for sequencing was blood. These receptors came from a woman aged 40-49 years with Graves' ophthalmopathy.

At least ten counts were recorded for this clonotype. This rearrangement joins TRBV6-1 to TRBJ2-7, with D tentatively TRBD2 (5 bases). Germline CDR1 is MNHNS and CDR2 is SASEGT. This CDR3 is 14 amino acids long. Trimming took off 6 bases at V and 0 bases at J, with 12 bases between the two ends. CDR3 DNA: TGTGCCAGCAGCCGCGGGTCGATCTCCTACGAGCAGTACTTC. This sequence encodes CASSRGSISYEQYF.

A few counts support this clonotype. This chain links TRBV10-3 with TRBJ1-5; unclear D gene. V was trimmed by 4 bases and J by 0 bases, leaving 10 bases between them. CDR3 length equals 15 residues. Germline CDR1 ENHRY, CDR2 SYGVKD. CDR3 nucleotide sequence: TGTGCCATCAGTGGGTCGGGTGATAGCAATCAGCCCCAGCATTTT. Its translation is CAISGSGDSNQPQHF.

This clonotype was seen a handful of times. The rearrangement uses TRBV12-3 or TRBV12-4 and TRBJ2-3; 11 bases line up with TRBD2. This CDR3 spans 16 amino acids. Unmatched junction bases numbered 9, after V lost 4 bases and J lost 6 bases. The CDR3 region is CASSSPTSGSLDTQYF. The CDR3 DNA sequence: TGTGCCAGCAGTTCCCCTACTAGCGGGAGTCTGGATACGCAGTATTTT.

This clonotype was seen ten or more times. The chain is built from TRBV29-1 and TRBJ2-5; tentatively, D is TRBD1 or TRBD2 (5 bases each). CDR1 is SQVTM and CDR2 is ANQGSEA in the germline V gene. Trimming removed 6 bases at V and 1 base at J, with 9 bases between. The CDR3 has 12 residues. Here the CDR3 DNA reads TGCAGCGTGGGGGACGGCCAAGAGACCCAGTACTTC. Encoded protein: CSVGDGQETQYF.

This clonotype occurred many times. This chain uses TRBV12-3 or TRBV12-4 with TRBJ1-1; the D is unclear. The CDR3 length is 13 residues. Trimming cost V 3 bases and J 11 bases, with 16 bases left between them. CDR3 in DNA: TGTGCCAGCAGTTTGAATGGGGAGTGGAGGGCTTTCTTT. Protein: CASSLNGEWRAFF.

This clonotype has at least ten counts. This chain uses TRBV2 with TRBJ2-2, with D hard to call. V lost 0 bases and J lost 6, with 11 bases in between. The CDR3 runs 15 residues. From germline, CDR1 is SNHLY and CDR2 FYNNEI. The CDR3 DNA reads as TGTGCCAGCAGTGAAGCCACAGTCCTCGCCGGGGAGCTGTTTTTT. It is translated as CASSEATVLAGELFF.

The chain couples TRBV6-1 to TRBJ1-1, with D possibly being TRBD1 (6 bases). Germline V gene data show CDR1 as MNHNS and CDR2 as SASEGT. V was trimmed by 3 bases and J by 5 bases, leaving 16 bases between them. CDR3 length: 15 amino acids. CDR3 protein: CASSDWTAGVTEAFF. DNA for the CDR3: TGTGCCAGCAGTGATTGGACAGCTGGTGTGACTGAAGCTTTCTTT.

This clonotype was counted at least ten times. The rearrangement links TRBV20-1 to TRBJ1-1; a weak D match, TRBD1 (5 bases). V dropped 6 bases and J dropped 11 bases, with 19 bases sitting between them. The CDR3 sequence is 12 residues long. Germline lookup yields CDR1 DFQATT and CDR2 SNEGSKA (reference sequence). CDR3 sequence: CSASPTVGDAFF. CDR3 DNA: TGCAGTGCCTCCCCCACGGTGGGGGATGCTTTCTTT.

There are a few counts of this clonotype. V and J are TRBV11-3 and TRBJ2-5; no firm D call. V gave up 0 bases and J gave up 3 bases, with 14 bases separating them. Germline values: CDR1 SGHNT, CDR2 YENEEA. The CDR3 runs 16 residues. CDR3 DNA sequence: TGTGCCAGCAGCTTAGATTTCGACCGTTGGGAAGAGACCCAGTACTTC. Translated, it gives CASSLDFDRWEETQYF.

This clonotype was recorded at least ten times. The chain combines TRBV29-1 with TRBJ2-5; weak D call: TRBD2 (6 bases). The germline V and J ends were trimmed by 6 bases and 5 bases, with 10 bases remaining between them. Germline V lookup: CDR1 SQVTM, CDR2 ANQGSEA. There are 11 residues in the CDR3. CDR3 in amino acids: CSVRGRETQYF. The CDR3, as DNA: TGCAGCGTACGGGGGAGGGAGACCCAGTACTTC.

In this sample, this clonotype turned up many times. The chain joins TRBV7-2 to TRBJ2-7; TRBD1 aligns across 8 bases. Per germline, CDR1 SGHTA and CDR2 FQGNSA. The CDR3 loop spans 15 amino acids. With 2 bases clipped from V and 7 bases from J, the junction kept 10 bases outside the gene matches. CDR3 bases: TGTGCCAGCAGCTTAACCCAGGGGGCTCAGCGGGAGCAGTACTTC. Translating it yields CASSLTQGAQREQYF.

This clonotype has at least ten counts. V usage is TRBV27 and J usage is TRBJ2-7, with D unclear. This CDR3 spans 17 amino acids. CDR1 is MNHEY and CDR2 is SMNVEV in the germline V gene (reference sequence). The V and J ends lost 6 bases and 2 bases respectively, with 23 bases between them. In DNA form, the CDR3 reads TGTGCCAGCAGGCGGTCAAGTGGAACGTCTGGGGCCTACGAGCAGTACTTC. It translates to CASRRSSGTSGAYEQYF.

This clonotype came up many times. The V call is TRBV10-3, the J call TRBJ1-1; maybe TRBD1 (5 bases). CDR1 and CDR2 (germline): ENHRY, SYGVKD. This CDR3 is built from 14 residues. V dropped 5 bases and J dropped 5 bases, with 15 bases sitting between them. The CDR3 protein is CAISNQGEGTEAFF. The CDR3 region has the DNA TGTGCCATCAGTAACCAGGGAGAGGGGACTGAAGCTTTCTTT.

This clonotype turned up a few times. The chain has TRBV19 and TRBJ2-7; no reliable D call. Trimming left V 2 bases short and J 6 bases short, with 8 bases between. Germline loops: CDR1 LNHDA, CDR2 SQIVND (reference sequence). The CDR3 totals 12 residues. CDR3 sequence: CASSIPPAEQYF. The CDR3 DNA follows: TGTGCCAGTAGTATACCCCCGGCCGAGCAGTACTTC.

This clonotype was detected ten times or more. V gene TRBV28 combines with J gene TRBJ1-5, with 9 bases identical to TRBD1. V shed 2 bases, J shed 6 bases, and the junction held 8 bases outside the gene matches. The CDR3 totals 16 residues. Germline V lookup: CDR1 MDHEN, CDR2 SYDVKM. The CDR3 sequence is CASSLVSDRGSQPQHF. The CDR3 region has the DNA TGTGCCAGCAGTTTAGTGTCAGACAGGGGGAGTCAGCCCCAGCATTTT.

This clonotype was found a few times. The gene calls are TRBV20-1 and TRBJ2-1; 10 bases agree with TRBD2. J lost 7 bases, V lost 2 bases, and 14 bases had no gene match. This CDR3 is 17 amino acids long. Germline values: CDR1 DFQATT, CDR2 SNEGSKA (reference sequence). CDR3 in amino acids: CSARPLSGRVIRNEQFF. CDR3 DNA: TGCAGTGCTAGACCGCTCAGCGGGAGGGTTATTAGGAATGAGCAGTTCTTC.

This chain joins TRBV11-2 and TRBJ1-2, with 12 bases lining up with TRBD1. This CDR3 is built from 14 residues. V was clipped by 5 bases and J by 7 bases; unmatched bases: 5. The germline gives CDR1 SGHAT, CDR2 FQNNGV. CDR3 nucleotide sequence: TGTGCCAGCAGCAGTGGGACAGGGGGCCGTGGCTACACCTTC. Its protein is CASSSGTGGRGYTF.

This clonotype has ten or more counts. The rearrangement uses TRBV20-1 and TRBJ2-7; the D call may be TRBD1 or TRBD2 (5 bases each). The V end lost 0 bases, the J end lost 0 bases, and 15 bases lay between the germline ends. This CDR3 spans 16 amino acids. Germline V gene sequence: CDR1 DFQATT, CDR2 SNEGSKA (reference sequence). The CDR3 sequence: CSARDTGAAASYEQYF. Written as DNA, the CDR3 is TGCAGTGCTAGAGATACCGGGGCGGCAGCCTCCTACGAGCAGTACTTC.

At least ten counts were recorded for this clonotype. J is TRBJ2-7 and V is TRBV6-2 or TRBV6-3; possibly TRBD1 for D (5 bases). The V gene's germline CDR1 is MNHEY and CDR2 SVGEGT. This CDR3 region has 14 residues. The V and J ends lost 3 bases and 3 bases respectively, with 12 bases between them. The CDR3 sequence: CASSYDSPRYEQYF. The DNA of the CDR3 is TGTGCCAGCAGTTATGACAGCCCCCGCTACGAGCAGTACTTC.

There are many counts of this clonotype. Its ends do not fully match the called genes, so a read error is possible. V usage is TRBV27 and J usage is TRBJ1-2; no reliable D call. The CDR3 loop spans 14 amino acids. Germline loops: CDR1 MNHEY, CDR2 SMNVEV (reference sequence). The CDR3 DNA is TGTGCCAACAGTCCGGCGGAGGAGGAGTTTGGCTACACCTTC. Translating gives CANSPAEEEFGYTF.

The sample holds many counts of this clonotype. The chain employs TRBV28 and TRBJ2-7; D assignment may be TRBD1 or TRBD2 (5 bases each). Trimming pared 5 bases from V and 0 bases from J, leaving 14 bases between. The V gene's germline CDR1 is MDHEN and CDR2 SYDVKM. This CDR3 region has 15 residues. The CDR3 is CASSPGTSLSYEQYF. DNA of the CDR3: TGTGCCAGCAGTCCCGGGACGTCCCTCTCCTACGAGCAGTACTTC.

This clonotype was recorded at least ten times. The V and J genes are TRBV7-9 and TRBJ1-2; D remains ambiguous. CDR3 size: 12 residues. Trimming left V 1 base short and J 8 bases short, with 8 bases between. Germline V lookup: CDR1 SEHNR, CDR2 FQNEAQ (reference sequence). This chain's CDR3 is CASSLVTDGYTF. The DNA of the CDR3 is TGTGCCAGCAGCTTAGTCACAGACGGCTACACCTTC.

The sample holds many counts of this clonotype. The rearrangement uses TRBV12-3 or TRBV12-4 and TRBJ1-1; TRBD1 matches 8 bases. V dropped 5 bases and J dropped 6; count of bases not matched to a gene: 8. The CDR3 covers 14 residues. The CDR3 loop reads CASSPQQGGSEAFF. The CDR3 region has the DNA TGTGCCAGCAGTCCACAACAGGGGGGGTCTGAAGCTTTCTTT.

This clonotype was seen repeatedly, ten times or more. The chain links TRBV5-1 to TRBJ1-2; weak D call: TRBD1 (6 bases). The V end lost 4 bases, the J end lost 4 bases, and 11 bases lay between the germline ends. Germline V gene sequence: CDR1 SGHRS, CDR2 YFSETQ. This CDR3 contains 13 residues. The CDR3: CASSGGQIYGYTF. As DNA, the CDR3 is TGCGCCAGCAGCGGTGGACAGATCTATGGCTACACCTTC.